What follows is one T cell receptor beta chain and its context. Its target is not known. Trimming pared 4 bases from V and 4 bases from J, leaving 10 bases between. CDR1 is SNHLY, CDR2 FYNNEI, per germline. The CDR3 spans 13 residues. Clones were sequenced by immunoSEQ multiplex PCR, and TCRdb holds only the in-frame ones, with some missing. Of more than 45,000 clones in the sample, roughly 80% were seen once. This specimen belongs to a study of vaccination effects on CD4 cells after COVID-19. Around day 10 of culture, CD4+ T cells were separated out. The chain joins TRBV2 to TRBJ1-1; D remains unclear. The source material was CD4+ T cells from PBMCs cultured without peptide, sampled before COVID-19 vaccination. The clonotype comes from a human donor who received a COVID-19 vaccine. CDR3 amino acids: CASSAAVFTEAFF. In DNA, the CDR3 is TGTGCCAGCAGTGCGGCGGTTTTCACTGAAGCTTTCTTT.